This entry lists 28 T cell receptor beta chains sequenced from one sample in a study of blood T cells in healthy people across ages. For the second PCR, which ran for roughly 7 to 11 cycles, a sample-barcoded 5' primer and a J-beta primer mix were used. TCRdb passed the 5' RACE reads through MiXCR, listing each CDR3 protein once. The sample gives approximately 1,700,000 distinct CDR3 sequences, around 40% of which show up once; roughly 23% is in the top ten. Sequencing was carried out using blood. The receptors here all came from a human donor in good health.

The V and J genes are TRBV7-2 and TRBJ2-3; the D is unclear. In germline, CDR1 is SGHTA, CDR2 FQGNSA. Deletions cut 4 bases from V and 1 base from J, with 12 bases between. This CDR3 comprises 15 residues. CDR3 nucleotides: TGTGCCAGCAGCTCTCCTCCCCGGCGCACAGATACGCAGTATTTT. Protein product: CASSSPPRRTDTQYF.

The sample holds a few counts of this clonotype. The chain employs TRBV7-2 and TRBJ1-1; D is undetermined. CDR1 SGHTA and CDR2 FQGNSA come from the germline V gene. Deletions cut 1 base from V and 4 bases from J, with 13 bases between. The CDR3 is made up of 15 amino acids. The CDR3 sequence: CASSLETGRFTEAFF. In DNA, the CDR3 is TGTGCCAGCAGCTTAGAAACTGGACGGTTCACTGAAGCTTTCTTT.

This chain links TRBV20-1 with TRBJ2-4; a weak D match, TRBD2 (6 bases). The end of the DNA is better explained by TRBJ2-7, so the J call may be wrong. The CDR3 runs 14 residues. Per germline, CDR1 DFQATT and CDR2 SNEGSKA (reference sequence). CDR3 bases: TGCAGTGCTGACGAAGGCGGGGTGGTCTACGAGCAGTACTTC. Amino acid sequence: CSADEGGVVYEQYF.

This clonotype was counted between two and nine times. This CDR3 is CASSLAYTERGDTQYF. CDR3 nucleotide sequence: TGTGCCAGCAGCTTAGCGTACACAGAACGAGGCGATACGCAGTATTTT. V usage is TRBV7-9 and J usage is TRBJ2-3, with D unclear. CDR1 is SEHNR, CDR2 FQNEAQ, per germline (reference sequence). The CDR3 runs 16 residues. The V end was cut by 0 bases, the J end by 6 bases, with 16 bases between.

A word on this clonotype: At one end the junction does not follow the germline gene, possibly because of a read error. This chain links TRBV4-2 with TRBJ1-4, with a weak D call TRBD1 (5 bases). Germline CDR1 and CDR2: LGHNA and YNFKEQ. This CDR3 spans 15 amino acids. The CDR3 reads CASSQDNRKSEELFF. For the CDR3, the DNA is TGTGCCAGCAGCCAAGATAACAGGAAATCTGAAGAACTGTTTTTT.

This chain links TRBV6-2 or TRBV6-3 with TRBJ1-5, with TRBD1 as a possible D gene (6 bases). The CDR3 loop spans 14 amino acids. V was shortened by 4 bases and J by 5 bases, with 12 bases between the two germline ends. Germline CDR1 is MNHEY and CDR2 is SVGEGT. The CDR3 sequence is CASSLMAGDQPQHF. The CDR3 DNA reads as TGTGCCAGCAGTTTGATGGCAGGGGATCAGCCCCAGCATTTT.

The sample holds a few counts of this clonotype. V gene TRBV5-1 combines with J gene TRBJ2-4; weak D call: TRBD2 (5 bases). The CDR3 spans 15 residues. Germline CDR1 SGHRS, CDR2 YFSETQ. V was trimmed by 0 bases and J by 3 bases, leaving 10 bases between them. The CDR3 region has the DNA TGCGCCAGCAGCTTGGGACGGGAATACAAAAACATTCAGTACTTC. Encoded protein: CASSLGREYKNIQYF. Full variable domain (rest looked up from reference TRBV5-1 and TRBJ2-4): KAGVTQTPRYLIKTRGQQVTLSCSPISGHRSVSWYQQTPGQGLQFLFEYFSETQRNKGNFPGRFSGRQFSNSRSEMNVSTLELGDSALYLCASSLGREYKNIQYFGAGTRLSVL.

A few counts support this clonotype. This chain connects TRBV2 to TRBJ2-7, with TRBD2 matching 7 bases. Germline CDR1 is SNHLY and CDR2 is FYNNEI. The length of the CDR3 is 14 residues. With 4 bases clipped from V and 5 bases from J, the junction kept 8 bases outside the gene matches. DNA of the CDR3: TGTGCCAGCAGTGTAACCATGGGGGGGAACGAGCAGTACTTC. Translating it yields CASSVTMGGNEQYF.

This clonotype has a handful of counts. The chain recombines TRBV3-1 with TRBJ2-5, with TRBD2 as a possible D gene (5 bases). The germline V gene encodes CDR1 LGHDT and CDR2 YNNKEL (reference sequence). The CDR3 length is 13 residues. V lost 6 bases, J lost 5 bases, and 13 bases lay in between. Written as DNA, the CDR3 is TGTGCCAGCAGTTGGGGTCGGGGTGAGACCCAGTACTTC. It yields the protein CASSWGRGETQYF.

The chain carries TRBV20-1 and TRBJ2-1; 8 bases map to TRBD2. Germline CDR1 and CDR2: DFQATT and SNEGSKA (reference sequence). The CDR3 is 16 amino acids. Trimming removed 6 bases from V and 0 bases from J; junction bases left unmatched: 10. This chain's CDR3 is CSAGGGGGHSYNEQFF. The CDR3 bases are TGCAGTGCCGGGGGGGGCGGAGGGCACTCCTACAATGAGCAGTTCTTC.

Here the CDR3 DNA reads TGCGCCAGCAGCTTGGAAGAGCACTTGAACACTGAAGCTTTCTTT. Translated: CASSLEEHLNTEAFF. The V call is TRBV5-1, the J call TRBJ1-1; the D is unclear. This CDR3 contains 15 residues. Germline-derived CDR1 and CDR2 are SGHRS and YFSETQ. Trimming removed 0 bases at V and 0 bases at J, with 9 bases between.

This sequence joins TRBV6-2 or TRBV6-3 and TRBJ2-5; TRBD1 is a possible D gene (6 bases). The germline V gene encodes CDR1 MNHEY and CDR2 SVGEGT. Deletions cut 4 bases from V and 4 bases from J, with 19 bases between. The CDR3 is 16 amino acids. CDR3 bases: TGTGCCAGCAGTTCCCCCGGGACACCTCGAGGAGAGACCCAGTACTTC. This gives the protein CASSSPGTPRGETQYF.

This clonotype turned up a few times. The J gene is TRBJ2-1, the V gene TRBV11-1; 9 bases match TRBD2. Unmatched junction bases numbered 31, after V lost 10 bases and J lost 3 bases. Germline V gene lookup returns CDR1 SGHAT and CDR2 FQDESV (reference sequence). The CDR3 length is 22 residues. The CDR3 nucleotides read TGTGCCATTTTTGTCAGCGGGGGGCTCCACGGCCTAAATAGGGGCCGCTACAATGAGCAGTTCTTC. Its protein product is CAIFVSGGLHGLNRGRYNEQFF.

The chain recombines TRBV5-6 with TRBJ1-2, with 7 positions matching TRBD1. CDR1 and CDR2 from the germline V gene are SGHDT and YYEEEE. CDR3 length: 14 residues. V shed 0 bases and J 12 bases; nucleotides not matched to a gene: 11. CDR3 nucleotide sequence: TGTGCCAGCAGCTTGGCGTCGGGAGGGGGCGAGGACACCTTC. Translated, it gives CASSLASGGGEDTF.

This clonotype has a handful of counts. The chain recombines TRBV20-1 with TRBJ1-2; the D is unclear. The length of the CDR3 is 12 residues. CDR1 is DFQATT, CDR2 SNEGSKA, per germline (reference sequence). Trimming stripped 5 bases from V and 4 bases from J, with 11 bases between. CDR3 DNA sequence: TGCAGTGCTCCCTCAGCCACCTATGGCTACACCTTC. It codes for CSAPSATYGYTF.

This clonotype was seen a handful of times. The chain uses TRBV4-3 and TRBJ1-2; maybe TRBD1 (5 bases). Germline V CDR1 and CDR2: LGHNA, YSLEER. V lost 3 bases, J lost 0 bases, and 11 bases lay in between. CDR3 length equals 15 residues. The CDR3 region has the DNA TGCGCCAGCAGCCAGGCCGGGGGTACTAACTATGGCTACACCTTC. This encodes CASSQAGGTNYGYTF.

This clonotype was counted only a few times. In nucleotides, the CDR3 is TGTGCCATCAGTGAGTCTAAGACAGGCCTAGCCTACGAGCAGTACTTC. It is translated as CAISESKTGLAYEQYF. The chain links TRBV10-3 to TRBJ2-7, with D possibly TRBD1 on 6 matching bases. This CDR3 is 16 amino acids long. Germline loops: CDR1 ENHRY, CDR2 SYGVKD. V was clipped by 0 bases and J by 2 bases, with 14 bases between them.

This clonotype was seen more than once but under ten times. The CDR3 spells CATSDLDPRGAAYEQYF. CDR3 in DNA: TGTGCCACCAGTGATTTAGACCCCAGAGGGGCTGCGTACGAGCAGTACTTC. The chain has TRBV24-1 and TRBJ2-4; D may match TRBD1 or TRBD2 (5 bases each). The DNA end favors TRBJ2-7, so the J call may be wrong. CDR3 length: 17 amino acids. The germline V gene has CDR1 KGHDR and CDR2 SFDVKD.

This clonotype was recorded a few times. This chain joins TRBV7-2 and TRBJ2-7; D ambiguous. The CDR3 is made up of 13 amino acids. Germline CDR1 and CDR2: SGHTA and FQGNSA. With 3 bases removed from V and 3 bases from J, the gap between germline ends came to 9 bases. The CDR3 region is CASSFGSRYEQYF. Here the CDR3 DNA reads TGTGCCAGCAGCTTCGGTTCGCGCTACGAGCAGTACTTC.

This chain joins TRBV7-2 and TRBJ1-2; D unclear. The CDR3 runs to 13 residues. Germline-derived CDR1 and CDR2 are SGHTA and FQGNSA. V was pared by 6 bases and J by 5 bases, with 13 bases between. The CDR3 coding sequence is TGTGCCAGCAGGACTCGGACGGGGTATGGCTACACCTTC. Translating it yields CASRTRTGYGYTF.

The V gene is TRBV5-1, the J gene TRBJ2-5; perhaps TRBD2 as D (5 bases). The CDR3 is 16 residues long. The V and J ends lost 3 bases and 5 bases respectively, with 20 bases between them. In germline, CDR1 is SGHRS, CDR2 YFSETQ. This CDR3 is CASSSSYGGVRETQYF. CDR3 sequence (DNA): TGCGCCAGCAGCTCCTCATACGGAGGCGTCCGGGAGACCCAGTACTTC.

In this sample, this clonotype turned up once. This chain joins TRBV19 and TRBJ2-6; D call uncertain. The germline V and J ends were trimmed by 6 bases and 0 bases, with 9 bases remaining between them. This CDR3 has 15 residues. The germline CDR1 and CDR2 sequences are LNHDA and SQIVND (reference sequence). In DNA, the CDR3 is TGTGCCAGTAGAGGCGCATACTCTGGGGCCAACGTCCTGACTTTC. Translation gives CASRGAYSGANVLTF. Together with reference TRBV19 and TRBJ2-6, the CDR3 gives the full variable domain: DGGITQSPKYLFRKEGQNVTLSCEQNLNHDAMYWYRQDPGQGLRLIYYSQIVNDFQKGDIAEGYSVSREKKESFPLTVTSAQKNPTAFYLCASRGAYSGANVLTFGAGSRLTVL.

The chain recombines TRBV7-6 with TRBJ1-6; 7 nucleotides align to TRBD1. J was trimmed by 5 bases and V by 5 bases; bases with no gene match: 12. There are 17 residues in the CDR3. CDR1 SGHVS and CDR2 FNYEAQ come from the germline V gene. CDR3 nucleotides: TGTGCCAGCAGCGATTCTTCGACAGGGCTAAATAATTCACCCCTCCACTTT. Its translation is CASSDSSTGLNNSPLHF.

Here the CDR3 DNA reads TGTGCCACCAGCAGAGTTATCGGGGAGCTGTTTTTT. Protein product: CATSRVIGELFF. This chain uses TRBV15 with TRBJ2-2; D unresolved. V was clipped by 1 base and J by 7 bases, with 4 bases between them. Germline V CDR1 and CDR2: LNHNV, YYDKDF (reference sequence). CDR3 length: 12 residues.

The V gene is TRBV5-1, the J gene TRBJ1-1; D is unclear. The CDR3 covers 13 residues. V dropped 3 bases and J dropped 1 base, with 7 bases sitting between them. The V gene's germline CDR1 is SGHRS and CDR2 YFSETQ. The CDR3 loop is CASSWEGNTEAFF. CDR3 coding DNA: TGCGCCAGCAGCTGGGAGGGGAACACTGAAGCTTTCTTT.

This clonotype has a handful of counts. This chain connects TRBV9 to TRBJ2-1; the match to TRBD2 covers 8 bases. J lost 0 bases, V lost 2 bases, and 13 bases had no gene match. This CDR3 has 19 amino acids. The V gene's germline CDR1 is SGDLS and CDR2 YYNGEE. The CDR3 DNA reads TGTGCCAGCAGCGTTTACTCGGGAGGGGGGGCCGTCTCCTACAATGAGCAGTTCTTC. Its protein product is CASSVYSGGGAVSYNEQFF.

The J gene is TRBJ2-2, the V gene TRBV6-9, with D possibly matching TRBD1 (6 bases). This CDR3 region has 15 residues. V shed 4 bases and J shed 1 base, with 10 bases lying between them. Germline values: CDR1 MNHGY, CDR2 SVAAGI. The CDR3 reads CASSSGVGNTGELFF. The CDR3 coding sequence is TGTGCCAGCAGTTCAGGGGTCGGGAACACCGGGGAGCTGTTTTTT.

V gene TRBV12-3 or TRBV12-4 combines with J gene TRBJ1-5, with D unresolved. The CDR3 runs 15 residues. With 6 bases removed from V and 1 base from J, the gap between germline ends came to 13 bases. In DNA form, the CDR3 reads TGTGCCAGCAGCTCCGGAGAAATAAGCAATCAGCCCCAGCATTTT. Its protein product is CASSSGEISNQPQHF.